What follows describes a single TCR beta chain. The antigen remains undetermined. This specimen belongs to a study of cytomegalovirus exposure and HLA in healthy donors. The study's findings and limits: CMV antigen specificity was confirmed in vitro for a few CMV-associated chains. The investigators catalogued 164 TCR beta chains as cytomegalovirus-associated. Generally TCR sequences proved uncommon, though certain public TCRs appeared in numerous donors.

Profiled with immunoSEQ multiplex PCR; TCRdb holds only in-frame clones, not every one. The sample lists under 75,000 clones; around 97% were seen once. The germline V gene encodes CDR1 MNHNY and CDR2 SVGAGI (reference sequence). The CDR3 extends over 14 amino acids. After removal of 5 bases from V and 2 bases from J, the junction contained 5 bases not matched to a gene. Among the roughly 120 subjects of the validation cohort, separate from the roughly 650-subject first cohort, were the donors. This receptor was obtained from a woman aged 18 to 35 in good health and CMV-seropositive. Sequenced input: PBMCs. The chain has TRBV6-6 and TRBJ1-1; TRBD1 aligns across 7 bases. The DNA for the CDR3 is TGTGCCAGCAGTAGAGGGACAGCCAACACTGAAGCTTTCTTT. This codes for CASSRGTANTEAFF.